Following are 10 T cell receptor beta chains from one sample sequenced in a study of shared clonotypes between healthy human individuals. Generated by immunoSEQ multiplex PCR, the TCRdb table keeps only in-frame clones and is missing some. The table has more than 150,000 clones, 80% to 95% seen once. The sequenced sample consisted of naive CD4+ T cells sorted from blood. Subset specified: CD45RA+ positively selected. These receptor sequences come from a woman in her 30s in good health.

The sample holds one count of this clone. The chain joins TRBV2 to TRBJ2-7; 11 bases match TRBD2. CDR1 and CDR2 (germline): SNHLY, FYNNEI. J gave up 1 base and V 5 bases, and 4 bases lay outside the gene matches. The CDR3 length is 15 residues. Here the CDR3 DNA reads TGTGCCAGCAGTTTACTAGCGGGAGCGTCCTACGAGCAGTACTTC. This sequence encodes CASSLLAGASYEQYF.

The V call is TRBV5-1, the J call TRBJ2-3; 10 nucleotides agree with TRBD2. After removal of 2 bases from V and 0 bases from J, the junction contained 0 bases not matched to a gene. Germline assignment: CDR1 SGHRS and CDR2 YFSETQ. The CDR3 totals 15 residues. CDR3 loop: CASSLAGGSTDTQYF. DNA for the CDR3: TGCGCCAGCAGCTTAGCGGGAGGGAGCACAGATACGCAGTATTTT.

The chain links TRBV5-1 to TRBJ2-7; 9 nucleotides agree with TRBD1. Germline lookup yields CDR1 SGHRS and CDR2 YFSETQ. V lost 4 bases to trimming and J lost 2 bases; unmatched junction nucleotides: 4. This CDR3 spans 14 amino acids. The CDR3 nucleotides are TGCGCCAGCAGCCTTGACAGGGGGGCCTACGAGCAGTACTTC. As protein: CASSLDRGAYEQYF.

J is TRBJ1-2 and V is TRBV25-1; D unclear. The CDR3 spans 14 residues. The germline gives CDR1 MGHDK, CDR2 SYGVNS. V was shortened by 8 bases and J by 3 bases, with 16 bases between the two germline ends. DNA for the CDR3: TGTGCCAGCTCCCGGGGTAACGGCGACTATGGCTACACCTTC. Its translation: CASSRGNGDYGYTF.

This chain uses TRBV7-8 with TRBJ2-5; 9 positions agree with TRBD2. The J call may be faulty, since TRBJ2-7 better matches the DNA end. CDR1 is SGHVS, CDR2 FQNEAQ, per germline. The CDR3 spans 17 residues. The CDR3 sequence is CASSPKRYSGSYHEQYF. The CDR3 nucleotides are TGTGCCAGCAGCCCCAAGCGTTATAGCGGGAGTTACCACGAGCAGTACTTC.

The chain joins TRBV19 to TRBJ2-2, with 7 bases identical to TRBD1. The length of the CDR3 is 14 residues. Germline V CDR1 and CDR2: LNHDA, SQIVND (reference sequence). Trimming removed 6 bases from V and 7 bases from J; junction bases left unmatched: 8. CDR3 coding DNA: TGTGCCAGTAGGCGTACAGGGGAAGGCGGGGAGCTGTTTTTT. This gives the protein CASRRTGEGGELFF.

The chain links TRBV5-4 to TRBJ2-7; 10 nucleotides align to TRBD1. Per germline, CDR1 SGHNT and CDR2 YYREEE (reference sequence). The trim removed 5 bases at V and 2 bases at J, leaving 7 bases unmatched. CDR3 size: 15 residues. This CDR3 reads CASSYWDRGTYEQYF. CDR3 bases: TGTGCCAGCAGTTACTGGGACAGGGGAACCTACGAGCAGTACTTC.

This CDR3 reads CSARWEDEQFF. The CDR3 DNA is TGCAGTGCTAGGTGGGAGGATGAGCAGTTCTTC. The genes are TRBV20-1 and TRBJ2-1; TRBD2 is a possible D gene (6 bases). Deletions cut 3 bases from V and 8 bases from J, with 8 bases between. The germline gives CDR1 DFQATT, CDR2 SNEGSKA (reference sequence). The CDR3 has 11 residues.

V and J are TRBV30 and TRBJ2-7, with D possibly being TRBD2 (5 bases). The V end was cut by 2 bases, the J end by 1 base, with 15 bases between. The CDR3 covers 15 residues. Germline lookup yields CDR1 GTSNPN and CDR2 SVGIG (reference sequence). CDR3 coding DNA: TGTGCCTGGAGTTCGGGGAGAACAGATTCCTACGAGCAGTACTTC. This codes for CAWSSGRTDSYEQYF.

The count of this clone is one. In DNA, the CDR3 is TGTGCCATCAGTGAGGGACAGGGGGAATACTATGGCTACACCTTC. Translating gives CAISEGQGEYYGYTF. This sequence joins TRBV10-3 and TRBJ1-2; 10 bases map to TRBD1. The ends lost 2 bases at V and 3 bases at J; junction bases unmatched: 3. CDR1 is ENHRY, CDR2 SYGVKD, per germline. The length of the CDR3 is 15 residues.